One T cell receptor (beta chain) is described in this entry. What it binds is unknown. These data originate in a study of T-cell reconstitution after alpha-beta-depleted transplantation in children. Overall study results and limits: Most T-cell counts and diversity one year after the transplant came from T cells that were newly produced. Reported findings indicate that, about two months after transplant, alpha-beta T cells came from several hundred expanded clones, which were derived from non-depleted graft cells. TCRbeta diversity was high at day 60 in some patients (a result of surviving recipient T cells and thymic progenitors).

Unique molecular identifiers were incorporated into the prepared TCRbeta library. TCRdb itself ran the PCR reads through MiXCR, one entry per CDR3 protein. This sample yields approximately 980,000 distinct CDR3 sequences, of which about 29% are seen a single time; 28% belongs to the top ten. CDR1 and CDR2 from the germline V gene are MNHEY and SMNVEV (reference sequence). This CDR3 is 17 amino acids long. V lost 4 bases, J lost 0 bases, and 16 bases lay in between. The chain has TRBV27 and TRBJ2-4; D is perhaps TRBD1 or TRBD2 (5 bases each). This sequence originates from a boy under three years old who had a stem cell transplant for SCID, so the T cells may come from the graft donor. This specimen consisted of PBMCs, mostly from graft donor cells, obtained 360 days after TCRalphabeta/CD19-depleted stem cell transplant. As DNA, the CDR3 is TGTGCCAGCAGTTCGGGACGGCGTAACCTAGCCAAAAACATTCAGTACTTC. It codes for CASSSGRRNLAKNIQYF.